This TCR beta chain was identified in a study of blood T cell repertoires in COVID-19. Background on the study: T cells, B-cell-depleted T cells, or PBMCs provided the cDNA or gDNA that served as material.

The length of the CDR3 is 14 residues. Germline V gene sequence: CDR1 SNHLY, CDR2 FYNNEI. The ends lost 7 bases at V and 12 bases at J; junction bases unmatched: 13. Participants spanned ages about 18 to 89 years and resided in some 22 US areas. Membership in each cohort depended on participant-reported clinical history. Authors' data handling: For nucleated cells, counts were estimated from reference gene primer amplification. The method was immunoSEQ multiplex PCR; TCRdb's version includes in-frame clones alone and lacks a portion of them. V and J calls plus clone size are reproduced from that table; the DNA served to infer D and trimming. The data show approximately 250,000 clones, with roughly four fifths seen just once and around 4.1% held by the top ten.

The TCR was taken from a young man with acute COVID-19. This chain uses TRBV2 with TRBJ2-1; 9 nucleotides align to TRBD2. The source material was PBMCs or T cells enriched from blood (not recorded which). CDR3 nucleotides: TGTGCCAGCAAAGACGTGGCTAGCGGGGTTGGGCAGTTCTTC. This sequence encodes CASKDVASGVGQFF.